These 27 T cell receptor beta chains came from one sample sequenced in a study of T cell changes during pregnancy in multiple sclerosis. Measured with immunoSEQ multiplex PCR; TCRdb has only the in-frame clones, and not every one. In the table there are tens of thousands of clones, 93% of which are singletons. Material: peripheral blood, obtained in the second trimester of pregnancy. Receptor source: a female donor in good health, enrolled as a control in a pregnancy study.

The gene calls are TRBV7-9 and TRBJ2-3, with D possibly TRBD2 on 6 matching bases. Trimming stripped 11 bases from V and 0 bases from J, with 12 bases between. There are 13 residues in the CDR3. Germline CDR1 is SEHNR and CDR2 is FQNEAQ (reference sequence). CDR3 residues: CALPSGSTDTQYF. Written as DNA, the CDR3 is TGTGCCCTACCGAGCGGGAGCACAGATACGCAGTATTTT.

This rearrangement joins TRBV10-3 to TRBJ1-3; the D gene is possibly TRBD1 (5 bases). The CDR3 length is 14 residues. The germline V gene has CDR1 ENHRY and CDR2 SYGVKD. The ends were cut back, 7 bases at V and 2 bases at J, with 12 bases in the middle. This CDR3 reads CAIKTDPAGNTIYF. The DNA for the CDR3 is TGTGCCATCAAGACAGATCCCGCTGGAAACACCATATATTTT.

The chain couples TRBV28 to TRBJ1-4; TRBD1 aligns across 8 bases. This CDR3 contains 15 residues. From germline, CDR1 is MDHEN and CDR2 SYDVKM. J was trimmed by 7 bases and V by 6 bases; bases with no gene match: 10. The CDR3 DNA reads TGTGCCAGCAGGAGTACAGGGGGTAGTGCTGAAAAACTGTTTTTT. Encoded protein: CASRSTGGSAEKLFF. Combining the CDR3 with reference TRBV28 and TRBJ1-4 gives the whole variable domain DVKVTQSSRYLVKRTGEKVFLECVQDMDHENMFWYRQDPGLGLRLIYFSYDVKMKEKGDIPEGYSVSREKKERFSLILESASTNQTSMYLCASRSTGGSAEKLFFGSGTQLSVL.

The chain employs TRBV6-5 and TRBJ1-3; D gene unclear. The V gene lost 0 bases and the J gene lost 0 bases, with 6 bases spanning the gap. The CDR3 extends over 15 amino acids. The V gene's germline CDR1 is MNHEY and CDR2 SVGAGI. CDR3 nucleotides: TGTGCCAGCAGTTACTCGATTAGCTCTGGAAACACCATATATTTT. Its protein product is CASSYSISSGNTIYF.

The chain joins TRBV7-6 to TRBJ1-2; 10 bases fit TRBD1. Germline values: CDR1 SGHVS, CDR2 FNYEAQ. CDR3 size: 14 residues. V shed 1 base, J shed 4 bases, and the junction held 0 bases outside the gene matches. The CDR3 spells CASSLGTGGYGYTF. The CDR3 nucleotides are TGTGCCAGCAGCTTAGGGACAGGGGGCTATGGCTACACCTTC.

The J gene is TRBJ2-1, the V gene TRBV5-5; 8 positions agree with TRBD2. The CDR3 runs to 15 residues. Trimming took 2 bases from V and 10 from J; bases not matched to a gene: 11. CDR1 and CDR2 (germline): SGHKS, YYEKEE (reference sequence). The CDR3 region is CASSLAAGGFLEQFF. DNA for the CDR3: TGTGCCAGCAGCTTAGCGGCGGGGGGTTTCCTAGAGCAGTTCTTC.

This rearrangement joins TRBV16 to TRBJ1-2; no reliable D call. The CDR3 is 13 amino acids. Trimming removed 1 base from V and 4 bases from J, with 7 bases in between. The germline V gene has CDR1 KGHSY and CDR2 FQNENV. CDR3 coding DNA: TGTGCCAGCAGCCAATTCCCCGGCTATGGCTACACCTTC. This encodes CASSQFPGYGYTF. Full variable domain (missing parts from reference TRBV16 and TRBJ1-2): GEEVAQTPKHLVRGEGQKAKLYCAPIKGHSYVFWYQQVLKNEFKFLISFQNENVFDETGMPKERFSAKCLPNSPCSLEIQATKLEDSAVYFCASSQFPGYGYTFGSGTRLTVV.

The chain employs TRBV9 and TRBJ1-1; D perhaps matches TRBD1 (5 bases). The germline V gene encodes CDR1 SGDLS and CDR2 YYNGEE. Trimming shortened V by 4 bases and J by 5 bases, and 12 bases separated the two germline ends. The CDR3 is made up of 13 amino acids. The CDR3 sequence: CASSPDSGTEAFF. The CDR3 DNA reads TGTGCCAGCAGCCCCGACTCAGGGACTGAAGCTTTCTTT.

The rearrangement links TRBV7-8 to TRBJ2-7; no firm D call. Trimming cost V 4 bases and J 5 bases, with 9 bases left between them. Germline CDR1 reads SGHVS; CDR2 reads FQNEAQ. The CDR3 sequence is 12 residues long. CDR3 DNA: TGTGCCAGCAGCTCCCGCACGGACGAGCAGTACTTC. It codes for CASSSRTDEQYF. The entire variable domain, with the rest obtained from reference TRBV7-8 and TRBJ2-7, is as follows: GAGVSQSPRYKVAKRGQDVALRCDPISGHVSLFWYQQALGQGPEFLTYFQNEAQLDKSGLPSDRFFAERPEGSVSTLKIQRTQQEDSAVYLCASSSRTDEQYFGPGTRLTVT.

The chain employs TRBV4-2 and TRBJ2-1, with TRBD2 identical over 10 bases. Trimming at V came to 3 bases and at J to 6 bases, leaving 5 bases not matched to a gene. This CDR3 is built from 15 residues. Germline-derived CDR1 and CDR2 are LGHNA and YNFKEQ. CDR3 amino acids: CASSQSGGAVNEQFF. CDR3 DNA sequence: TGTGCCAGCAGCCAGAGCGGGGGGGCCGTCAATGAGCAGTTCTTC.

The V and J genes are TRBV30 and TRBJ1-6; possibly TRBD1 for D (6 bases). The germline gives CDR1 GTSNPN, CDR2 SVGIG (reference sequence). This CDR3 is built from 13 residues. V gave up 3 bases and J gave up 8 bases, with 11 bases separating them. The CDR3 sequence is CAWRAAGDSPLHF. CDR3 sequence (DNA): TGTGCCTGGAGAGCCGCAGGGGATTCACCCCTCCACTTT.

Turning to this clone: The identical CDR3 is also encoded by other nucleotide sequences in the sample. The chain links TRBV18 to TRBJ2-3; D not certain. CDR1 and CDR2 from the germline V gene are KGHSH and LQKENI. The CDR3 is 13 residues long. V was cut by 3 bases and J by 0 bases, with 4 bases left in between. The CDR3 sequence is CASSPPSTDTQYF. In DNA form, the CDR3 reads TGTGCCAGCTCACCCCCTAGCACAGATACGCAGTATTTT.

The count of this clone is one. The rearrangement joins TRBV6-5 to TRBJ1-1; perhaps TRBD1 as D (6 bases). V lost 4 bases and J lost 2, with 11 bases in between. Germline assignment: CDR1 MNHEY and CDR2 SVGAGI. The CDR3 is 14 amino acids. CDR3 residues: CASSSGTTNTEAFF. The CDR3 region has the DNA TGTGCCAGCAGTTCCGGGACAACTAACACTGAAGCTTTCTTT.

The chain carries TRBV9 and TRBJ2-1; possible D gene TRBD2, 5 bases. Germline V gene data show CDR1 as SGDLS and CDR2 as YYNGEE. V was shortened by 4 bases and J by 5 bases, with 19 bases between the two germline ends. This CDR3 spans 16 amino acids. This chain's CDR3 is CASSPTRLARNNEQFF. For the CDR3, the DNA is TGTGCCAGCAGCCCCACTAGGCTAGCTAGAAACAATGAGCAGTTCTTC.

The count of this clone is one. The CDR3 nucleotides read TGTGCCAGCAGCCTAGGACAGAACACTGAAGCTTTCTTT. Its translation: CASSLGQNTEAFF. V is TRBV9 and J is TRBJ1-1; maybe TRBD1 (5 bases). The germline V and J ends were trimmed by 4 bases and 1 base, with 8 bases remaining between them. The CDR3 consists of 13 residues. CDR1 and CDR2 from the germline V gene are SGDLS and YYNGEE.

The genes are TRBV4-3 and TRBJ2-7; D possibly corresponds to TRBD1 (6 bases). In germline, CDR1 is LGHNA, CDR2 YSLEER. The CDR3 is 14 amino acids. Trimming shortened V by 0 bases and J by 6 bases, and 12 bases separated the two germline ends. The CDR3 region has the DNA TGCGCCAGCAGCCAAGAAATCAACAGGGCCGAGCAGTACTTC. This encodes CASSQEINRAEQYF.

The chain recombines TRBV5-5 with TRBJ2-7, with 12 bases fitting TRBD2. Looked up from germline, CDR1 is SGHKS and CDR2 is YYEKEE (reference sequence). CDR3 length: 15 residues. J was trimmed by 4 bases and V by 5 bases; bases with no gene match: 7. The CDR3 DNA reads as TGTGCCAGCAGTTTTCTAGCGGGGGGGATTTACGAGCAGTACTTC. Encoded protein: CASSFLAGGIYEQYF. The full variable domain, rest sourced from reference TRBV5-5 and TRBJ2-7, is DAGVTQSPTHLIKTRGQQVTLRCSPISGHKSVSWYQQVLGQGPQFIFQYYEKEERGRGNFPDRFSARQFPNYSSELNVNALLLGDSALYLCASSFLAGGIYEQYFGPGTRLTVT.

This sequence joins TRBV27 and TRBJ2-7; tentative D call: TRBD1 (5 bases). V was clipped by 4 bases and J by 5 bases, with 9 bases between them. Germline CDR1 MNHEY, CDR2 SMNVEV (reference sequence). The CDR3 is made up of 12 amino acids. Here the CDR3 DNA reads TGTGCCAGCAGTTCCCAGGGTGACGAGCAGTACTTC. Protein product: CASSSQGDEQYF.

This clone has only a few counts. The J gene is TRBJ1-6, the V gene TRBV30; 8 bases map to TRBD1. Germline CDR1 is GTSNPN and CDR2 is SVGIG (reference sequence). The ends lost 3 bases at V and 7 bases at J; junction bases unmatched: 5. The CDR3 sequence is 14 residues long. The CDR3 coding sequence is TGTGCCTGGAGAGCTACAGGGGGGAATTCACCCCTCCACTTT. The encoded protein is CAWRATGGNSPLHF.

This clone was seen only once. The V call is TRBV7-3, the J call TRBJ2-2; D might be TRBD1 (6 bases). V was trimmed by 5 bases and J by 7 bases, leaving 14 bases between them. The germline V gene has CDR1 SGHTA and CDR2 FQGTGA. The CDR3 contains 14 residues. For the CDR3, the DNA is TGTGCCAGCAGCAATACAGGGAGAGTCGGGGAGCTGTTTTTT. Its protein is CASSNTGRVGELFF.

V is TRBV4-1 and J is TRBJ1-1; D is perhaps TRBD1 (5 bases). Germline CDR1 reads MGHRA; CDR2 reads YSYEKL. Trimming removed 8 bases from V and 5 bases from J, with 24 bases in between. The CDR3 sequence is 16 residues long. This chain's CDR3 is CASGGGSAPRGTEAFF. DNA for the CDR3: TGCGCCAGCGGCGGCGGTTCGGCCCCTCGGGGGACTGAAGCTTTCTTT.

The chain carries TRBV4-3 and TRBJ1-3, with D uncertain. The CDR3 is 16 amino acids. Trimming left V 0 bases short and J 0 bases short, with 9 bases between. Germline CDR1 LGHNA, CDR2 YSLEER. Written as DNA, the CDR3 is TGCGCCAGCAGCCAAGATAAAGGAGCCTCTGGAAACACCATATATTTT. The encoded protein is CASSQDKGASGNTIYF.

CDR3 sequence (DNA): TGTGCCAGCAGGAAGGGACAGGCCAAAAACATTCAGTACTTC. Translating it yields CASRKGQAKNIQYF. The rearrangement uses TRBV6-5 and TRBJ2-4; TRBD1 matches 7 bases. With 6 bases clipped from V and 1 base from J, the junction kept 3 bases outside the gene matches. Germline V gene lookup returns CDR1 MNHEY and CDR2 SVGAGI. The CDR3 is made up of 14 amino acids.

Details on this clone: Relative to the germline gene, one junction end is altered; a read error may explain this. V gene TRBV11-1 combines with J gene TRBJ2-7, with TRBD1 matching 8 bases. Per germline, CDR1 SGHAT and CDR2 FQDESV (reference sequence). CDR3 length: 11 residues. The CDR3 coding sequence is TGTGCCAGCAGCCTGGACAGGGCCATCTTCTTC. Translating gives CASSLDRAIFF. The full variable domain, its missing parts supplied by reference TRBV11-1 and TRBJ2-7, is EAEVAQSPRYKITEKSQAVAFWCDPISGHATLYWYRQILGQGPELLVQFQDESVVDDSQLPKDRFSAERLKGVDSTLKIQPAELGDSAMYLCASSLDRAIFFGPGTRLTVT.

The CDR3 loop is CASSQGRGRYEQYF. The CDR3 nucleotides read TGTGCCAGCAGCCAAGGGAGGGGGCGTTACGAGCAGTACTTC. The chain couples TRBV14 to TRBJ2-7; D is perhaps TRBD1 (7 bases). Between the trimmed V and J ends, which lost 1 base and 4 bases, there was a span of 11 bases. Germline CDR1 SGHDN, CDR2 FVKESK. The CDR3 has 14 residues. Combining the CDR3 with reference TRBV14 and TRBJ2-7 gives the whole variable domain EAGVTQFPSHSVIEKGQTVTLRCDPISGHDNLYWYRRVMGKEIKFLLHFVKESKQDESGMPNNRFLAERTGGTYSTLKVQPAELEDSGVYFCASSQGRGRYEQYFGPGTRLTVT.

The CDR3 protein is CASSYSLDRGRQETQYF. The CDR3 DNA reads as TGTGCCAGCAGTTACTCCCTAGACAGGGGTCGACAAGAGACCCAGTACTTC. The J gene is TRBJ2-5, the V gene TRBV6-7, with 8 bases lining up with TRBD1. TRBV6-7 is identified as an open reading frame with a role that is uncertain. V was pared by 0 bases and J by 2 bases, with 8 bases of the junction left unmatched. CDR3 size: 17 residues.

Here the CDR3 DNA reads TGTGCCAGCAGCTATACAGCTCAAGAGACCCAGTACTTC. It encodes CASSYTAQETQYF. The genes are TRBV11-3 and TRBJ2-5, with D hard to call. This CDR3 is built from 13 residues. Trimming pared 4 bases from V and 2 bases from J, leaving 8 bases between. Germline V gene lookup returns CDR1 SGHNT and CDR2 YENEEA.